These T cell receptor beta chains were read from a single sample in a study of T cell repertoires in cytomegalovirus infection. TCRdb re-analysed the reads in MiXCR, keeping a single row per CDR3 protein. The sample includes almost 550,000 distinct CDR3 sequences, about 17% of them seen just once. Sequenced material: CD8+ T cells from PBMCs. The receptor set was obtained from a human donor in good health (CMV status not recorded). Some clones in this sample may be carry-over from other donors' samples. Each CDR3 is given with its conserved first and last residue. The order of the fields is V gene, clone size, D gene, J gene, CDR3 DNA, CDR3 protein. A D gene is named only where the DNA matches it firmly. A clone size is listed for some rows: how often the clone was seen (once, few, many), or a class if it is expanded.

V: TRBV20-1
size: NA
D: TRBD1
J: TRBJ2-7
DNA: TGCAGTGGAGGGGAAGCCAGGGGGCCCTACGAGCAGTACTTC
CDR3: CSGGEARGPYEQYF

V: TRBV12-3/TRBV12-4
size: many
D: TRBD1
J: TRBJ1-2
DNA: TGTGCCAGCAGTTCCTCGCGGGACAGGGGAGAAGGCTACACCTTC
CDR3: CASSSSRDRGEGYTF

V: TRBV7-9
size: many
D: TRBD1
J: TRBJ2-5
DNA: TGTGCCAGCAGACAATATCATGGGGGCAGGGGGCAAGAGACCCAGTACTTC
CDR3: CASRQYHGGRGQETQYF

V: TRBV11-2
size: NA
D: TRBD2
J: TRBJ2-2
DNA: TGTGCCAGCAGCTTAGGGGCTAGCGGGGGACCAGCGAACACCGGGGAGCTGTTTTTT
CDR3: CASSLGASGGPANTGELFF

V: TRBV7-2
size: many
D: TRBD2
J: TRBJ2-5
DNA: TGTGCCAGCAGCTTGGGAGGAATAGACTGGGGGGGTGAGACCCAGTACTTC
CDR3: CASSLGGIDWGGETQYF

V: TRBV29-1
size: few
D: NA
J: TRBJ1-4
DNA: TGCAGCGTTTGGACCGAGGAAAAACTGTTTTTT
CDR3: CSVWTEEKLFF

V: TRBV10-3
size: NA
D: TRBD2
J: TRBJ2-7
DNA: TGTGCCATCGGGCTAGCGGGTAGCTCCTACGAGCAGTACTTC
CDR3: CAIGLAGSSYEQYF

V: TRBV28
size: many
D: TRBD1
J: TRBJ2-7
DNA: TGTGCCAGCAACACCCCGACGACAGGGCCGATTTACGAGCAGTACTTC
CDR3: CASNTPTTGPIYEQYF

V: TRBV6-5
size: many
D: NA
J: TRBJ2-1
DNA: TGTGCCAGCAGTTACTCGGCGGGGACCTACAATGAGCAGTTCTTC
CDR3: CASSYSAGTYNEQFF

V: TRBV7-6
size: many
D: TRBD1
J: TRBJ2-7
DNA: TGTGCCAGCAGCTCGGACAGGGCCGACTACGAGCAGTACTTC
CDR3: CASSSDRADYEQYF

V: TRBV6-4
size: few
D: TRBD2
J: TRBJ2-6
DNA: TGTGCCAGCAGTGAATCCGGACTAGCGGGGGGGAAAGGGGCCAACGTCCTGACTTTC
CDR3: CASSESGLAGGKGANVLTF

V: TRBV5-4
size: few
D: TRBD2
J: TRBJ2-1
DNA: TGTGCCAGCAGCTTCCTAGCGGGAGGATCCTACAATGAGCAGTTCTTC
CDR3: CASSFLAGGSYNEQFF

V: TRBV7-2
size: many
D: NA
J: TRBJ2-2
DNA: TGTGCCAGCAGCCATCAGGGGCGAGACACCGGGGAGCTGTTTTTT
CDR3: CASSHQGRDTGELFF

V: TRBV11-2
size: many
D: NA
J: TRBJ2-3
DNA: TGTGCCAGCAGCTTCTCCAGGGATGGGAGCACAGATACGCAGTATTTT
CDR3: CASSFSRDGSTDTQYF

V: TRBV12-3/TRBV12-4
size: many
D: NA
J: TRBJ2-7
DNA: TGTGCCAGCAGTCCCCTTGGGGCCGAGCAGTACTTC
CDR3: CASSPLGAEQYF

V: TRBV15
size: many
D: NA
J: TRBJ1-1
DNA: TGTGCCACCAGCAGAGGTTCAGGGGTTCCTACCCCTGAAGCTTTCTTT
CDR3: CATSRGSGVPTPEAFF

V: TRBV19
size: few
D: NA
J: TRBJ1-1
DNA: TGTGCCACCAGCGAGGTCCTGAACACTGAAGCTTTCTTT
CDR3: CATSEVLNTEAFF

V: TRBV27
size: NA
D: NA
J: TRBJ2-7
DNA: TGTGCCAGCAGTAGGACCAAGTACGAGCAGTACTTC
CDR3: CASSRTKYEQYF

V: TRBV11-2
size: NA
D: NA
J: TRBJ1-1
DNA: TGTGCCAGCAGCCCGGAGGGGGTGGACACTGAAGCTTTCTTT
CDR3: CASSPEGVDTEAFF

V: TRBV16
size: NA
D: TRBD1
J: TRBJ2-1
DNA: TGTGCCAGCAGCCAATCAGGGACAGGGTGGCCCAATGAGCAGTTCTTC
CDR3: CASSQSGTGWPNEQFF

V: TRBV12-3/TRBV12-4
size: NA
D: TRBD2
J: TRBJ2-2
DNA: TGTGCCAGCAGACCCCTCCGGACTAGCGGGAGCGTATTCACCGGGGAGCTGTTTTTT
CDR3: CASRPLRTSGSVFTGELFF

V: TRBV7-6
size: NA
D: NA
J: TRBJ2-1
DNA: TGTGCCAGCAGCTTAGTAACAGGGCGTGCGAATGAGCAGTTCTTC
CDR3: CASSLVTGRANEQFF

V: TRBV3-1
size: few
D: TRBD2
J: TRBJ2-1
DNA: TGTGCCAGCAGCCTGACTAGCGGGAGAGGCCGTAACAATGAGCAGTTCTTC
CDR3: CASSLTSGRGRNNEQFF

V: TRBV28
size: many
D: TRBD1
J: TRBJ2-7
DNA: TGTGCCAGCCTAACCGGGACAGGGTATTTCTACGAGCAGTACTTC
CDR3: CASLTGTGYFYEQYF

V: TRBV4-2
size: many
D: NA
J: TRBJ2-2
DNA: TGTGCCAGCAGCCAAGATTTCGCGGGTACGAACACCGGGGAGCTGTTTTTT
CDR3: CASSQDFAGTNTGELFF

V: TRBV5-1
size: few
D: NA
J: TRBJ2-1
DNA: TGCGCCAGCAGCTCTGACTGGGGTTTCGGCAATGAGCAGTTCTTC
CDR3: CASSSDWGFGNEQFF

V: TRBV28
size: NA
D: NA
J: TRBJ1-6
DNA: TGTGCCAGCAGTTTATCCGGGGGTTCACCCCTCCACTTT
CDR3: CASSLSGGSPLHF

V: TRBV10-3
size: few
D: TRBD1
J: TRBJ2-6
DNA: TGTGCCATCAGTGATGCGACAGGGGATTCTGGGGCCAACGTCCTGACTTTC
CDR3: CAISDATGDSGANVLTF

V: TRBV5-4
size: few
D: NA
J: TRBJ2-7
DNA: TGTGCCAGCAGCTTTTTCGGCGGTTACGAGCAGTACTTC
CDR3: CASSFFGGYEQYF

V: TRBV28
size: few
D: NA
J: TRBJ2-7
DNA: TGTGCCAGCAGTTCCATTATAGGGACGCTAGGGGACGAGCAGTACTTC
CDR3: CASSSIIGTLGDEQYF

V: TRBV4-1
size: NA
D: NA
J: TRBJ2-3
DNA: TGCGCCAGCAGCCTGGGGACCCGCACAGATACGCAGTATTTT
CDR3: CASSLGTRTDTQYF

V: TRBV12-3/TRBV12-4
size: many
D: NA
J: TRBJ1-6
DNA: TGTGCCAGCAGCTCTCCTCATTCACCCCTCCACTTT
CDR3: CASSSPHSPLHF